The clone carrying this T cell receptor beta chain came up a few times. The antigen is undetermined. Oncomine TCR Beta short-read sequencing was applied to DNA from cultured CD4+ T cells. MiXCR, applied by TCRdb to the PCR reads, yields one record per CDR3 protein. The table has roughly 17,000 distinct CDR3 sequences, around 59% seen once. The sample originates from a study of vaccination and CD4 T cells after COVID-19. Background on the study: Between diagnosis and the drawing of post-COVID samples lay a median around 110 days (range 35 to 161).

Indicated treatment: approximately 10-day PBMC culture with coronavirus spike peptide pools or control peptides (ViraFEST assay). ViraFEST used peptide pools to expand antigen-specific T cells and subsequently sequenced their TCRs. The PCR-positive dates, March through December 2020, came before the US Alpha, Beta and Delta variants. Fresh IL-2 medium was used to replace half of the medium on days 3 and 7. The germline V gene encodes CDR1 SNHLY and CDR2 FYNNEI. The ends were cut back, 2 bases at V and 8 bases at J, with 18 bases in the middle. The length of the CDR3 is 15 residues. The receptor comes from a human donor who had recovered from COVID-19. This chain uses TRBV2 with TRBJ1-2; weak D call: TRBD1 (6 bases). The source material was CD4+ T cells from blood, cultured in vitro. The CDR3 coding sequence is TGTGCCAGCAGTGAAAGGGGGGGCAGGGGTAGCGGCTACACCTTC. The encoded protein is CASSERGGRGSGYTF. The variable domain in full, with the rest retrieved from reference TRBV2 and TRBJ1-2, is EPEVTQTPSHQVTQMGQEVILRCVPISNHLYFYWYRQILGQKVEFLVSFYNNEISEKSEIFDDQFSVERPDGSNFTLKIRSTKLEDSAMYFCASSERGGRGSGYTFGSGTRLTVV.